This T cell receptor (beta chain) was sequenced during a study of blood T cell repertoires in COVID-19. Study at large: Both acute and convalescent COVID-19 samples were obtained from the United States, Italy and Spain.

Germline V gene lookup returns CDR1 SGHRS and CDR2 YFSETQ. V was shortened by 1 base and J by 2 bases, with 9 bases between the two germline ends. CDR3 length: 14 amino acids. Some clones are missing from TCRdb's copy, which holds only in-frame ones; the method was immunoSEQ multiplex PCR. The sample contains 250,000 to 350,000 clones, about 87% of which appear only once. Sequenced input: peripheral blood. The clonotype was recovered from a woman aged 45 to 65 who had recovered from COVID-19. The V call is TRBV5-1, the J call TRBJ1-2; D might be TRBD1 (5 bases). This chain's CDR3 is CASSLTGVNYGYTF. The CDR3 bases are TGCGCCAGCAGCTTGACGGGGGTGAACTATGGCTACACCTTC.